This T cell receptor (beta chain) was profiled in a study of cytomegalovirus exposure and HLA in healthy donors. Study results and limitations: Among the sequence variants, a highly shared cluster was likely an artifact of sequencing.

The PCR used 60 Vbeta and 13 Jbeta primers. The protocol was immunoSEQ multiplex PCR, while the TCRdb copy is restricted to in-frame clones and leaves out a portion. This repertoire shows about 94,000 clones, about three fifths found once; its top ten account for 3% to 5%. With regard to this clone: Antigen specificity is unknown.

Germline CDR1 SGHKS, CDR2 YYEKEE (reference sequence). With 3 bases removed from V and 0 bases from J, the gap between germline ends came to 10 bases. The CDR3 loop spans 14 amino acids. The TCR originated in a man aged 25 to 40 in good health and CMV-seronegative. Sequencing input: PBMCs. The chain couples TRBV5-5 to TRBJ2-7; D gene unclear. As DNA, the CDR3 is TGTGCCAGCAGCTCCCTGGGCACCTCCTACGAGCAGTACTTC. Its translation is CASSSLGTSYEQYF. Based on the CDR3 plus reference TRBV5-5 and TRBJ2-7, the full variable domain is DAGVTQSPTHLIKTRGQQVTLRCSPISGHKSVSWYQQVLGQGPQFIFQYYEKEERGRGNFPDRFSARQFPNYSSELNVNALLLGDSALYLCASSSLGTSYEQYFGPGTRLTVT.